These 31 T cell receptor beta chains were all obtained from the same sample, sequenced in a study of cytomegalovirus exposure and HLA in healthy donors. The PCR contained 60 Vbeta and 13 Jbeta primers. Only in-frame clones appear in the TCRdb table, and some are missing; sequencing was by immunoSEQ multiplex PCR. The sample data list fewer than 100,000 clones. Sequenced sample: PBMCs. The receptors here all came from a man younger than 30 in good health and CMV-seropositive.

The chain employs TRBV10-3 and TRBJ1-2, with 10 nucleotides matching TRBD1. J lost 4 bases, V lost 7 bases, and 15 bases had no gene match. The CDR3 sequence is 17 residues long. Germline loops: CDR1 ENHRY, CDR2 SYGVKD. The DNA of the CDR3 is TGTGCCATCACTTACATCCGGGGGGACAGGGGATTCTATGGCTACACCTTC. Translated, it gives CAITYIRGDRGFYGYTF.

The chain combines TRBV5-1 with TRBJ2-2, with D perhaps TRBD2 (7 bases). Germline V gene sequence: CDR1 SGHRS, CDR2 YFSETQ. This CDR3 contains 16 residues. With 3 bases removed from V and 4 bases from J, the gap between germline ends came to 16 bases. The CDR3 protein is CASSSLQGGGTGELFF. CDR3 DNA sequence: TGCGCCAGCAGCTCTCTACAGGGCGGGGGCACCGGGGAGCTGTTTTTT.

The gene calls are TRBV2 and TRBJ2-7, with TRBD2 matching over 8 bases. With V trimmed by 7 bases and J by 7 bases, 18 bases remained unmatched. Germline V gives CDR1 SNHLY, CDR2 FYNNEI. The CDR3 is 16 residues long. In DNA form, the CDR3 reads TGTGCCAGCACACAAGTCCCTCAAGCGGGAGTGGGTGAGCAGTACTTC. It encodes CASTQVPQAGVGEQYF.

V and J are TRBV7-9 and TRBJ2-7; TRBD1 matches 8 bases. J lost 5 bases, V lost 5 bases, and 5 bases had no gene match. The CDR3 totals 13 residues. In germline, CDR1 is SEHNR, CDR2 FQNEAQ (reference sequence). The CDR3 DNA follows: TGTGCCAGCAGCCCGACAGGGGACCACGAGCAGTACTTC. Protein product: CASSPTGDHEQYF.

The chain recombines TRBV10-3 with TRBJ1-1; D is unclear. The CDR3 loop spans 16 amino acids. Looked up from germline, CDR1 is ENHRY and CDR2 is SYGVKD. The V end was cut by 1 base, the J end by 5 bases, with 17 bases between. CDR3 in DNA: TGTGCCATCAGTGAGTTCCAGGTGAAATCGGGGACTGAAGCTTTCTTT. It encodes CAISEFQVKSGTEAFF.

This sequence joins TRBV28 and TRBJ1-2; 7 bases agree with TRBD1. With V trimmed by 3 bases and J by 6 bases, 7 bases remained unmatched. This CDR3 region has 14 residues. Germline-derived CDR1 and CDR2 are MDHEN and SYDVKM. As DNA, the CDR3 is TGTGCCAGCAGTTTTTTTCGACAGGGACATGGCTACACCTTC. It specifies CASSFFRQGHGYTF.

V and J are TRBV5-6 and TRBJ1-2, with a tentative D call TRBD1 (6 bases). The CDR3 length is 12 residues. With 7 bases removed from V and 13 bases from J, the gap between germline ends came to 20 bases. The germline gives CDR1 SGHDT, CDR2 YYEEEE. DNA for the CDR3: TGTGCCAGCGCGGCGGGCGGGGGGCGAGGCACCTTC. The encoded protein is CASAAGGGRGTF.

V and J are TRBV5-1 and TRBJ1-3; TRBD1 is a possible D gene (6 bases). V was cut by 0 bases and J by 7 bases, with 11 bases left in between. The germline CDR1 and CDR2 sequences are SGHRS and YFSETQ. The CDR3 has 14 residues. CDR3 DNA: TGCGCCAGCAGCTTGGACAGGGTCGCCAACACCATATATTTT. This codes for CASSLDRVANTIYF.

CDR3 protein: CASGTRQETQYF. Here the CDR3 DNA reads TGTGCCAGTGGGACACGTCAAGAGACCCAGTACTTC. V is TRBV10-3 and J is TRBJ2-5; possible D gene TRBD1, 6 bases. The CDR3 is 12 residues long. The germline CDR1 and CDR2 sequences are ENHRY and SYGVKD. The V gene lost 10 bases and the J gene lost 2 bases, with 11 bases spanning the gap.

This sequence joins TRBV7-2 and TRBJ2-7; TRBD1 aligns across 9 bases. Germline V gene data show CDR1 as SGHTA and CDR2 as FQGNSA. The CDR3 covers 12 residues. V shed 8 bases and J 4 bases; nucleotides not matched to a gene: 3. The CDR3 DNA follows: TGTGCCAGCGGGGGACAGGGTTACGAGCAGTACTTC. Translating gives CASGGQGYEQYF.

This chain connects TRBV29-1 to TRBJ1-1; possibly TRBD1 for D (5 bases). The germline V gene has CDR1 SQVTM and CDR2 ANQGSEA. Trimming pared 1 base from V and 4 bases from J, leaving 13 bases between. The CDR3 runs 14 residues. The CDR3 region is CSVEVQGVFTEAFF. In nucleotides, the CDR3 is TGCAGCGTTGAAGTACAAGGGGTTTTCACTGAAGCTTTCTTT.

The gene calls are TRBV6-6 and TRBJ2-1; a possible D gene is TRBD1 (5 bases). The CDR3 contains 15 residues. Per the germline V gene, CDR1 is MNHNY and CDR2 is SVGAGI (reference sequence). The V end was cut by 6 bases, the J end by 0 bases, with 12 bases between. The CDR3 spells CASSQTGSSYNEQFF. CDR3 sequence (DNA): TGTGCCAGCAGCCAAACAGGCAGCTCCTACAATGAGCAGTTCTTC.

The V and J genes are TRBV29-1 and TRBJ1-1, with D tentatively TRBD1 (5 bases). Per the germline V gene, CDR1 is SQVTM and CDR2 is ANQGSEA. V dropped 5 bases and J dropped 0 bases, with 10 bases sitting between them. The CDR3 spans 13 residues. For the CDR3, the DNA is TGCAGCGTTTCGACAGATTTGAACACTGAAGCTTTCTTT. This codes for CSVSTDLNTEAFF.

The CDR3 coding sequence is TGTGCCTGGAGCCAAACTAGCGGGGGGGCATTGGACGAGCAGTACTTC. Amino acids: CAWSQTSGGALDEQYF. The rearrangement uses TRBV30 and TRBJ2-7, with 13 bases fitting TRBD2. V gave up 3 bases and J gave up 5 bases; unmatched junction bases: 10. This CDR3 contains 16 residues. The germline V gene encodes CDR1 GTSNPN and CDR2 SVGIG (reference sequence).

V usage is TRBV18 and J usage is TRBJ2-2; tentatively, D is TRBD1 (5 bases). CDR3 length: 14 residues. Germline values: CDR1 KGHSH, CDR2 LQKENI. Trimming left V 3 bases short and J 0 bases short, with 5 bases between. CDR3 sequence reads: CASSPDTNTGELFF. DNA for the CDR3: TGTGCCAGCTCACCGGACACGAACACCGGGGAGCTGTTTTTT.

This chain joins TRBV30 and TRBJ1-6, with D perhaps matching TRBD1 (6 bases). The length of the CDR3 is 13 residues. The V and J ends lost 5 bases and 7 bases respectively, with 12 bases between them. Germline loops: CDR1 GTSNPN, CDR2 SVGIG (reference sequence). This chain's CDR3 is CAWLPGQNSPLHF. The CDR3 coding sequence is TGTGCCTGGCTCCCGGGACAAAATTCACCCCTCCACTTT.

This chain connects TRBV29-1 to TRBJ1-2, with 7 positions matching TRBD1. The germline gives CDR1 SQVTM, CDR2 ANQGSEA. V lost 7 bases to trimming and J lost 0 bases; unmatched junction nucleotides: 5. The CDR3 runs 13 residues. The CDR3 DNA reads as TGCAGCGCCGGACAGGTTTCTAACTATGGCTACACCTTC. Translation gives CSAGQVSNYGYTF.

V gene TRBV15 combines with J gene TRBJ1-3; no clear D gene. The CDR3 has 14 residues. Per germline, CDR1 LNHNV and CDR2 YYDKDF (reference sequence). V was shortened by 7 bases and J by 0 bases, with 10 bases between the two germline ends. Here the CDR3 DNA reads TGTGCCACCACTAATACCACCTCTGGAAACACCATATATTTT. Its translation: CATTNTTSGNTIYF.

The V gene is TRBV19, the J gene TRBJ2-1, with 10 nucleotides matching TRBD2. Trimming at V came to 0 bases and at J to 4 bases, leaving 3 bases not matched to a gene. CDR3 length equals 16 residues. Germline lookup yields CDR1 LNHDA and CDR2 SQIVND (reference sequence). The CDR3 DNA sequence: TGTGCCAGTAGTATAGAGGGACTAGCGCCGTACAATGAGCAGTTCTTC. Translated: CASSIEGLAPYNEQFF.

V gene TRBV7-2 combines with J gene TRBJ2-7; D call uncertain. The germline V gene has CDR1 SGHTA and CDR2 FQGNSA. There are 13 residues in the CDR3. The V end lost 3 bases, the J end lost 0 bases, and 6 bases lay between the germline ends. CDR3 bases: TGTGCCAGCAGCTTGGTCAGCTCCTACGAGCAGTACTTC. This encodes CASSLVSSYEQYF.

V and J are TRBV7-7 and TRBJ2-5, with 7 bases matching TRBD1. V gave up 1 base and J gave up 3 bases; unmatched junction bases: 5. From germline, CDR1 is SSHAT and CDR2 FNYEAQ (reference sequence). This CDR3 region has 15 residues. CDR3 loop: CASSLGGTAEETQYF. CDR3 nucleotides: TGTGCCAGCAGCTTAGGGGGGACAGCTGAAGAGACCCAGTACTTC.

The V gene is TRBV2, the J gene TRBJ1-2, with D tentatively TRBD1 (5 bases). V was trimmed by 1 base and J by 6 bases, leaving 9 bases between them. The CDR3 contains 13 residues. CDR1 and CDR2 from the germline V gene are SNHLY and FYNNEI. DNA of the CDR3: TGTGCCAGCAGTGAAGACCCAGGGCATGGCTACACCTTC. It specifies CASSEDPGHGYTF. The whole variable domain, filled in from reference TRBV2 and TRBJ1-2, reads EPEVTQTPSHQVTQMGQEVILRCVPISNHLYFYWYRQILGQKVEFLVSFYNNEISEKSEIFDDQFSVERPDGSNFTLKIRSTKLEDSAMYFCASSEDPGHGYTFGSGTRLTVV.

The genes are TRBV28 and TRBJ2-2; 8 positions match TRBD2. The germline CDR1 and CDR2 sequences are MDHEN and SYDVKM. V lost 5 bases to trimming and J lost 6 bases; unmatched junction nucleotides: 8. The CDR3 spans 15 residues. The CDR3 DNA reads as TGTGCCAGCAGTCCCCGGGGGGGCGCGTCCGGGGAGCTGTTTTTT. Its protein is CASSPRGGASGELFF.

J is TRBJ1-1 and V is TRBV30; TRBD1 is a possible D gene (5 bases). The CDR3 consists of 15 residues. The V end lost 3 bases, the J end lost 0 bases, and 14 bases lay between the germline ends. Germline CDR1 and CDR2: GTSNPN and SVGIG (reference sequence). CDR3 sequence: CAWSPWEGMNTEAFF. CDR3 coding DNA: TGTGCCTGGAGCCCTTGGGAGGGGATGAACACTGAAGCTTTCTTT. The variable domain in full, with the rest retrieved from reference TRBV30 and TRBJ1-1, is SQTIHQWPATLVQPVGSPLSLECTVEGTSNPNLYWYRQAAGRGLQLLFYSVGIGQISSEVPQNLSASRPQDRQFILSSKKLLLSDSGFYLCAWSPWEGMNTEAFFGQGTRLTVV.

This chain connects TRBV28 to TRBJ1-2, with 8 bases aligning to TRBD1. The CDR3 is made up of 16 amino acids. Losses at the gene ends were 6 bases for V and 6 bases for J; bases not matched to a gene: 15. Germline V lookup: CDR1 MDHEN, CDR2 SYDVKM. The CDR3 region is CASSSRQGRTVNGYTF. CDR3 DNA: TGTGCCAGCAGCTCCCGACAGGGGCGGACTGTAAATGGCTACACCTTC.

The chain links TRBV5-1 to TRBJ2-2; the match to TRBD2 covers 10 bases. Unmatched junction bases numbered 11, after V lost 5 bases and J lost 10 bases. Germline loops: CDR1 SGHRS, CDR2 YFSETQ. CDR3 length equals 15 residues. The CDR3 nucleotides read TGCGCCAGCAGTCCCGGGACTAGCGCCGGGGAGGAGCTGTTTTTT. Protein product: CASSPGTSAGEELFF.

The chain employs TRBV19 and TRBJ2-7, with 7 nucleotides matching TRBD1. Germline values: CDR1 LNHDA, CDR2 SQIVND (reference sequence). Unmatched junction bases numbered 10, after V lost 11 bases and J lost 6 bases. The CDR3 extends over 12 amino acids. The CDR3 DNA follows: TGTGCCGTAACGACGTCAGGGGGCGAGCAGTACTTC. It specifies CAVTTSGGEQYF.

The chain uses TRBV5-1 and TRBJ2-2; 8 nucleotides line up with TRBD1. The germline gives CDR1 SGHRS, CDR2 YFSETQ. CDR3 length: 16 residues. The junction had 6 bases not matched to a gene; V was cut back by 4 bases and J by 1 base. The CDR3 DNA reads TGCGCCAGCAGCCCCCGACAGGGGAAGAACACCGGGGAGCTGTTTTTT. This encodes CASSPRQGKNTGELFF.

Concerning this clone itself: Other DNA sequences within the sample encode an identical CDR3. V gene TRBV30 combines with J gene TRBJ1-2; no firm D call. Per germline, CDR1 GTSNPN and CDR2 SVGIG (reference sequence). Trimming took 1 base from V and 7 from J, leaving 4 bases between them. The CDR3 runs to 10 residues. CDR3 sequence reads: CAWSGGGYTF. CDR3 nucleotide sequence: TGTGCCTGGAGTGGAGGTGGCTACACCTTC. The full variable domain, completed using reference TRBV30 and TRBJ1-2, is SQTIHQWPATLVQPVGSPLSLECTVEGTSNPNLYWYRQAAGRGLQLLFYSVGIGQISSEVPQNLSASRPQDRQFILSSKKLLLSDSGFYLCAWSGGGYTFGSGTRLTVV.

V usage is TRBV14 and J usage is TRBJ1-3; TRBD1 aligns across 9 bases. The V and J ends lost 4 bases and 0 bases, in that order; junction bases with no gene match: 4. CDR3 length equals 16 residues. Germline V gene data show CDR1 as SGHDN and CDR2 as FVKESK. CDR3 coding DNA: TGTGCCAGCAGCCGGGGACAGGGAAACTCTGGAAACACCATATATTTT. It specifies CASSRGQGNSGNTIYF. Looking up the rest from reference TRBV14 and TRBJ1-3 gives the full variable domain: EAGVTQFPSHSVIEKGQTVTLRCDPISGHDNLYWYRRVMGKEIKFLLHFVKESKQDESGMPNNRFLAERTGGTYSTLKVQPAELEDSGVYFCASSRGQGNSGNTIYFGEGSWLTVV.

V gene TRBV28 combines with J gene TRBJ1-1; TRBD1 is a possible D gene (5 bases). The CDR3 sequence is 14 residues long. The V end was cut by 3 bases, the J end by 0 bases, with 8 bases between. Germline CDR1 is MDHEN and CDR2 is SYDVKM. The CDR3 loop is CASSLGLVNTEAFF. CDR3 in DNA: TGTGCCAGCAGTTTGGGACTCGTGAACACTGAAGCTTTCTTT.